Below are 21 T cell receptor beta chains sequenced from a single sample in a study of radiation and T cells in renal cell carcinoma. Treatment noted: treatment-naive control, cytoreductive nephrectomy. Profiling relied on immunoSEQ multiplex PCR, and the TCRdb table lists in-frame clones only, not all of them. The data contain more than 15,000 clones, around three fifths of them singletons. Material: tumor tissue, obtained from a patient whose treatment was nephrectomy without radiotherapy. Receptors originate from a man in his fifties with renal cell carcinoma.

V and J are TRBV19 and TRBJ1-5, with 7 bases matching TRBD1. Germline trimming cut 5 bases from V and 6 bases from J; bases unmatched to any gene: 7. CDR1 is LNHDA and CDR2 is SQIVND in the germline V gene (reference sequence). The CDR3 extends over 14 amino acids. CDR3 region: CASSEPDRAQPQHF. CDR3 sequence (DNA): TGTGCCAGTAGTGAGCCTGACAGGGCTCAGCCCCAGCATTTT.

The gene calls are TRBV27 and TRBJ2-7, with D hard to call. Germline assignment: CDR1 MNHEY and CDR2 SMNVEV (reference sequence). The length of the CDR3 is 14 residues. The ends were cut back, 4 bases at V and 3 bases at J, with 13 bases in the middle. The CDR3 here is CASSSIPPLYEQYF. The CDR3 nucleotides are TGTGCCAGCAGTTCCATCCCCCCCCTCTACGAGCAGTACTTC.

The gene calls are TRBV28 and TRBJ2-4; no clear D. CDR3 length equals 16 residues. V was trimmed by 8 bases and J by 0 bases, leaving 17 bases between them. CDR1 and CDR2 (germline): MDHEN, SYDVKM. The CDR3 region has the DNA TGTGCCAGCGCCTGGGGAAGCGAGGTAGCCAAAAACATTCAGTACTTC. This gives the protein CASAWGSEVAKNIQYF.

The V call is TRBV18, the J call TRBJ2-7, with 8 nucleotides matching TRBD2. The CDR3 has 15 residues. Losses at the gene ends were 3 bases for V and 3 bases for J; bases not matched to a gene: 7. CDR1 is KGHSH and CDR2 is LQKENI in the germline V gene. The CDR3 region is CASSPSGGKDYEQYF. CDR3 nucleotide sequence: TGTGCCAGCTCACCCAGCGGGGGCAAAGACTACGAGCAGTACTTC. Based on the CDR3 plus reference TRBV18 and TRBJ2-7, the full variable domain is NAGVMQNPRHLVRRRGQEARLRCSPMKGHSHVYWYRQLPEEGLKFMVYLQKENIIDESGMPKERFSAEFPKEGPSILRIQQVVRGDSAAYFCASSPSGGKDYEQYFGPGTRLTVT.

This clone came up once. CDR3 coding DNA: TGTGCCAGTAGTGGAGACAGGGCAGATGAAGCTTTCTTT. It is translated as CASSGDRADEAFF. The chain is built from TRBV19 and TRBJ1-1; 7 positions match TRBD1. This CDR3 region has 13 residues. Germline V lookup: CDR1 LNHDA, CDR2 SQIVND (reference sequence). Trimming cost V 5 bases and J 7 bases; bases outside gene matches: 7.

The rearrangement uses TRBV30 and TRBJ2-7; 8 bases agree with TRBD2. CDR1 is GTSNPN, CDR2 SVGIG, per germline (reference sequence). J lost 2 bases, V lost 0 bases, and 3 bases had no gene match. This CDR3 region has 14 residues. The CDR3 loop reads CAWSVRSGAYEQYF. The DNA for the CDR3 is TGTGCCTGGAGTGTACGTAGCGGGGCCTACGAGCAGTACTTC.

The chain employs TRBV28 and TRBJ1-1, with D maybe TRBD1 (5 bases). This CDR3 has 14 residues. V lost 6 bases to trimming and J lost 1 base, with 12 bases between them. The germline gives CDR1 MDHEN, CDR2 SYDVKM. CDR3 protein: CASRAGGENTEAFF. CDR3 in DNA: TGTGCCAGCAGAGCCGGGGGGGAGAACACTGAAGCTTTCTTT.

V gene TRBV25-1 combines with J gene TRBJ2-3; D is unresolved. CDR1 MGHDK and CDR2 SYGVNS come from the germline V gene. The CDR3 has 15 residues. Between the trimmed V and J ends, which lost 5 bases and 3 bases, there was a span of 15 bases. The CDR3 region is CASSSTTFWTDTQYF. In DNA form, the CDR3 reads TGTGCCAGCAGTTCTACCACTTTTTGGACAGATACGCAGTATTTT.

The chain has TRBV19 and TRBJ1-4; a weak D match, TRBD1 (5 bases). Germline V gene sequence: CDR1 LNHDA, CDR2 SQIVND (reference sequence). The CDR3 contains 13 residues. V gave up 10 bases and J gave up 7 bases, with 16 bases separating them. DNA for the CDR3: TGTGCCACCCATAGACCTGGGGGTGAAAAACTGTTTTTT. It specifies CATHRPGGEKLFF.

The chain combines TRBV6-1 with TRBJ2-2; D is possibly TRBD1 (5 bases). Germline V gene sequence: CDR1 MNHNS, CDR2 SASEGT. Trimming shortened V by 1 base and J by 4 bases, and 13 bases separated the two germline ends. The CDR3 runs 16 residues. The CDR3 region has the DNA TGTGCCAGCAGTGAAGAAGTGGGGCTAGTCACCGGGGAGCTGTTTTTT. It codes for CASSEEVGLVTGELFF.

The chain combines TRBV9 with TRBJ2-5; 7 nucleotides line up with TRBD1. V trimming: 0 bases; J trimming: 5 bases; junction bases outside the gene matches: 4. The germline CDR1 and CDR2 sequences are SGDLS and YYNGEE. The CDR3 contains 14 residues. Here the CDR3 DNA reads TGTGCCAGCAGCGTAGAGGGGGCCTCGGAGACCCAGTACTTC. Translation: CASSVEGASETQYF. Variable domain in full (rest from reference TRBV9 and TRBJ2-5): DSGVTQTPKHLITATGQRVTLRCSPRSGDLSVYWYQQSLDQGLQFLIQYYNGEERAKGNILERFSAQQFPDLHSELNLSSLELGDSALYFCASSVEGASETQYFGPGTRLLVL.

A note on this clone: At one end, the junction sequence differs from germline, possibly due to a read error. This rearrangement joins TRBV6-5 to TRBJ1-4, with a possible D match to TRBD1 (5 bases). The CDR3 runs 12 residues. The V gene's germline CDR1 is MNHEY and CDR2 SVGAGI. CDR3 in DNA: TGTGCCAGCAGGGGGCGACGTGAAACACTGTTTTTT. Translation gives CASRGRRETLFF.

This rearrangement joins TRBV10-3 to TRBJ1-1, with D possibly TRBD1 on 5 matching bases. Germline CDR1 and CDR2: ENHRY and SYGVKD. Trimming stripped 7 bases from V and 3 bases from J, with 12 bases between. The CDR3 is 13 amino acids. The CDR3 protein is CAITQGADTEAFF. Written as DNA, the CDR3 is TGTGCCATCACGCAAGGGGCCGACACTGAAGCTTTCTTT.

This clone has more than one count but fewer than ten. The rearrangement uses TRBV7-9 and TRBJ2-1, with D uncertain. CDR3 length: 15 amino acids. V was cut by 3 bases and J by 6 bases, with 15 bases left in between. CDR1 is SEHNR, CDR2 FQNEAQ, per germline (reference sequence). CDR3 nucleotide sequence: TGTGCCAGCAGCTTGGGCTTTGCCTCTCTCAATGAGCAGTTCTTC. This codes for CASSLGFASLNEQFF.

The DNA for the CDR3 is TGTGCCATCAGCCAGACTAGCGGGAGGGGGGGTTACAATGAGCAGTTCTTC. This gives the protein CAISQTSGRGGYNEQFF. This chain uses TRBV10-3 with TRBJ2-1; 14 bases match TRBD2. The CDR3 is made up of 17 amino acids. The V gene's germline CDR1 is ENHRY and CDR2 SYGVKD. V dropped 6 bases and J dropped 4; count of bases not matched to a gene: 8.

The chain carries TRBV30 and TRBJ1-1; TRBD1 aligns across 10 bases. Germline CDR1 reads GTSNPN; CDR2 reads SVGIG (reference sequence). Trimming took 1 base from V and 10 from J; bases not matched to a gene: 6. There are 13 residues in the CDR3. The DNA of the CDR3 is TGTGCCTGGAGTGGGGGGACAGGGGTGAGAGCTTTCTTT. This encodes CAWSGGTGVRAFF. Drawing the rest from reference TRBV30 and TRBJ1-1, the complete variable domain is SQTIHQWPATLVQPVGSPLSLECTVEGTSNPNLYWYRQAAGRGLQLLFYSVGIGQISSEVPQNLSASRPQDRQFILSSKKLLLSDSGFYLCAWSGGTGVRAFFGQGTRLTVV.

There are a few counts of this clone. The chain carries TRBV6-5 and TRBJ1-1; D gene unclear. V was cut by 6 bases and J by 7 bases, with 12 bases left in between. This CDR3 spans 12 amino acids. The germline gives CDR1 MNHEY, CDR2 SVGAGI. DNA of the CDR3: TGTGCCAGCAGCGGCTTGAGCGTTGAAGCTTTCTTT. Translation: CASSGLSVEAFF.

This clone has more than one count but fewer than ten. The rearrangement uses TRBV19 and TRBJ2-6, with D unclear. CDR3 length: 13 amino acids. Trimming removed 6 bases from V and 0 bases from J, with 3 bases in between. Per germline, CDR1 LNHDA and CDR2 SQIVND (reference sequence). This CDR3 reads CASSTSGANVLTF. CDR3 bases: TGTGCCAGTAGCACCTCTGGGGCCAACGTCCTGACTTTC. Variable domain in full (rest from reference TRBV19 and TRBJ2-6): DGGITQSPKYLFRKEGQNVTLSCEQNLNHDAMYWYRQDPGQGLRLIYYSQIVNDFQKGDIAEGYSVSREKKESFPLTVTSAQKNPTAFYLCASSTSGANVLTFGAGSRLTVL.

V is TRBV21-1 and J is TRBJ2-2; the table gives TRBD1 as D, unverified against the DNA. TRBV21-1 is a listed pseudogene. The CDR3 loop spans 17 amino acids. CDR3 residues: CASSKRHGTDNTGELFF. The CDR3 DNA reads as TGTGCCAGCAGCAAAAGACACGGGACAGATAACACCGGGGAGCTGTTTTTT.

This chain connects TRBV30 to TRBJ2-7; the match to TRBD2 covers 7 bases. V gave up 8 bases and J gave up 2 bases; unmatched junction bases: 15. The CDR3 totals 15 residues. Per germline, CDR1 GTSNPN and CDR2 SVGIG (reference sequence). CDR3 residues: CARGAMAGDPYEQYF. CDR3 nucleotide sequence: TGTGCCCGTGGGGCTATGGCGGGGGACCCCTACGAGCAGTACTTC.

The chain employs TRBV18 and TRBJ1-2; maybe TRBD1 (5 bases). Germline CDR1 and CDR2: KGHSH and LQKENI. V shed 3 bases and J shed 3 bases, with 5 bases lying between them. The CDR3 runs to 12 residues. CDR3 residues: CASSPGDYGYTF. CDR3 DNA sequence: TGTGCCAGCTCACCGGGGGACTATGGCTACACCTTC.